This TCR beta chain derives from a study of T cell responses to AZD1222 COVID-19 vaccine. At the level of the study: The study pooled second doses at about 4 or about 12 weeks. Study observations and caveats: A rise in Spike-specific TCR breadth and depth followed two AZD1222 doses. There were vaccine-associated CD4 TCRs across spike, dominant at 160-218 and 743-854.

Repertoires were generated with immunoSEQ multiplex PCR, while TCRdb's copy carries only in-frame clones and drops some. Of about 120,000 clones listed, roughly nine tenths were seen once; the top ten hold roughly 2.4%. With V trimmed by 0 bases and J by 7 bases, 4 bases remained unmatched. Per germline, CDR1 LGHNA and CDR2 YNFKEQ. The length of the CDR3 is 16 residues. The sample holds a few counts of this clone. Its antigen remains unidentified. This clonotype was obtained from an adult in good health. This sequence joins TRBV4-2 and TRBJ2-1; 12 bases align to TRBD2. Sample: peripheral blood, taken on day 0 of AZD1222 vaccination. In nucleotides, the CDR3 is TGTGCCAGCAGCCAAGAGACTAGCGGGAGTATAAATGAGCAGTTCTTC. Its translation: CASSQETSGSINEQFF.